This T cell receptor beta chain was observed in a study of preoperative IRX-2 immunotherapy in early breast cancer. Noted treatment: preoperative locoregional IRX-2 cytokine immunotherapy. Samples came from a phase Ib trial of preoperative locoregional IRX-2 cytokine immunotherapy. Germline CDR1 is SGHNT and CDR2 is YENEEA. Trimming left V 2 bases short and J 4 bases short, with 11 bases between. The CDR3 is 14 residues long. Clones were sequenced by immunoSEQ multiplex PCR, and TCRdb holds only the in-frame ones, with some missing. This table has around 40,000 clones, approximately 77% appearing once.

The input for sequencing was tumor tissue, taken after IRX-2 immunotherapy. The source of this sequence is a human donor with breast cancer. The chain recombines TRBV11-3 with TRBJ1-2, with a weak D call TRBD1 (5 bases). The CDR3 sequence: CASSLSGLLYGYTF. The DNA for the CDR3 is TGTGCCAGCAGCTTATCAGGGTTGCTCTATGGCTACACCTTC.